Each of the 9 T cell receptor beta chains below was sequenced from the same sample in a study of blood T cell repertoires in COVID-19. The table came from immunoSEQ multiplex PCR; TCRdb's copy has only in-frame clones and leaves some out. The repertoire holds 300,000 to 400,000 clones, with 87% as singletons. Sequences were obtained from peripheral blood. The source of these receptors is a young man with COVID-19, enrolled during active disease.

Here the CDR3 reads CASSQDLFSGGSTDTQYF. The CDR3 DNA reads TGTGCCAGCAGCCAAGATCTGTTTAGCGGGGGGAGCACAGATACGCAGTATTTT. The V and J genes are TRBV4-2 and TRBJ2-3; 10 bases agree with TRBD2. In germline, CDR1 is LGHNA, CDR2 YNFKEQ. This CDR3 contains 18 residues. The V gene end was trimmed by 0 bases and the J gene end by 0 bases; junction bases not matched to a gene: 6.

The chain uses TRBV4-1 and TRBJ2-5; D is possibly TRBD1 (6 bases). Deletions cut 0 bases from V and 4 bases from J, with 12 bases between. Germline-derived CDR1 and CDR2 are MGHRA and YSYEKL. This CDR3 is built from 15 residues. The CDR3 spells CASSQDPQGRETQYF. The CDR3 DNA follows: TGCGCCAGCAGCCAAGATCCCCAGGGGAGAGAGACCCAGTACTTC.

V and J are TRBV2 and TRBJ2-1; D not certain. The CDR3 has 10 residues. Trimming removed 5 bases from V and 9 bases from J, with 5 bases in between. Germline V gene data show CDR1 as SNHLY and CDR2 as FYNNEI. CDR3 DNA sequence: TGTGCCAGCAGTTTTAGTGAGCAGTTCTTC. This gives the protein CASSFSEQFF.

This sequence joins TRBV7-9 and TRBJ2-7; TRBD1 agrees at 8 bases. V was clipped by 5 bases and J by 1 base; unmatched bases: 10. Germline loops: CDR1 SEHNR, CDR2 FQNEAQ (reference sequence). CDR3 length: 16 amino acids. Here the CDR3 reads CASSPQTGARSYEQYF. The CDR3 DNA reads TGTGCCAGCAGCCCTCAGACAGGGGCAAGGTCCTACGAGCAGTACTTC.

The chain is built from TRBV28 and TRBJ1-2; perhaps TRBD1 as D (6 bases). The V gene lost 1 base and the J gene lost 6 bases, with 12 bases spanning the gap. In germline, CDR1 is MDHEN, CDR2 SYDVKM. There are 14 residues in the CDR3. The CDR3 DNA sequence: TGTGCCAGCAGTTTATCCCCCAGGGGAGATGGCTACACCTTC. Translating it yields CASSLSPRGDGYTF.

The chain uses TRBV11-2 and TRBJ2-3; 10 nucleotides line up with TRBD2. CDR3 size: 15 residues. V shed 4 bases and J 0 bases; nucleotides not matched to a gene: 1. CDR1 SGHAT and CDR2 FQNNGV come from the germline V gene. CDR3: CASSSSGGSTDTQYF. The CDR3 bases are TGTGCCAGCAGCTCTAGCGGGGGTAGCACAGATACGCAGTATTTT.

CDR3 nucleotides: TGTGCCAGCAGCCCCAAAGCGGGTAAAGGATATGAGCAGTTCTTC. Protein: CASSPKAGKGYEQFF. The chain couples TRBV27 to TRBJ2-1; tentatively, D is TRBD2 (6 bases). CDR1 is MNHEY and CDR2 is SMNVEV in the germline V gene (reference sequence). The CDR3 spans 15 residues. Between the trimmed V and J ends, which lost 6 bases and 8 bases, there was a span of 20 bases.

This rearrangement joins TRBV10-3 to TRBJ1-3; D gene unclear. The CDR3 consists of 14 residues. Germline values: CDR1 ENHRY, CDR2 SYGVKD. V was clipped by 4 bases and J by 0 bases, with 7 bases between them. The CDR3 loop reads CAISAVSSGNTIYF. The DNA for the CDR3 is TGTGCCATCAGTGCGGTGAGCTCTGGAAACACCATATATTTT.

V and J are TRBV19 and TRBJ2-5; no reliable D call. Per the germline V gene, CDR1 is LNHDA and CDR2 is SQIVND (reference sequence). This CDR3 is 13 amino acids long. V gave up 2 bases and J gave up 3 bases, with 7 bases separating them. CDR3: CASSISNEETQYF. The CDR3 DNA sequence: TGTGCCAGTAGTATATCAAATGAAGAGACCCAGTACTTC.